Presented here are 24 T cell receptor beta chains from one specimen sequenced in a study of shared clonotypes between healthy human individuals. Naive-designated CD8 cells lacked CD45RO, were positively enriched for CCR7, and omitted terminally differentiated effector memory CD45RA+ cells. Method: immunoSEQ multiplex PCR; TCRdb's copy keeps in-frame clones and lacks some. The table shows approximately 2,000,000 clones, with approximately 92% occurring only once. Source material: naive CD8+ T cells from PBMCs. The source is a man between 18 and 35 years old in good health. Some clones in this sample may be carry-over from other donors' samples.

This clone was detected once. The chain is built from TRBV5-1 and TRBJ2-7; TRBD1 is a possible D gene (5 bases). The V end was cut by 0 bases, the J end by 5 bases, with 15 bases between. CDR3 length equals 15 residues. Germline CDR1 reads SGHRS; CDR2 reads YFSETQ. The CDR3 sequence is CASSLDPGIPNEQYF. DNA of the CDR3: TGCGCCAGCAGCTTGGATCCAGGGATACCTAACGAGCAGTACTTC.

V usage is TRBV6-5 and J usage is TRBJ2-1; D uncertain. The V end was cut by 5 bases, the J end by 0 bases, with 11 bases between. Germline lookup yields CDR1 MNHEY and CDR2 SVGAGI. The CDR3 consists of 15 residues. CDR3 DNA sequence: TGTGCCAGCAGTCTAATCGGTCGCTCCTACAATGAGCAGTTCTTC. Protein sequence: CASSLIGRSYNEQFF.

The chain carries TRBV9 and TRBJ1-2; maybe TRBD1 (6 bases). The CDR3 length is 15 residues. V lost 3 bases to trimming and J lost 4 bases, with 16 bases between them. CDR1 is SGDLS, CDR2 YYNGEE, per germline. CDR3 in DNA: TGTGCCAGCAGCGCGGACAGCTCTATCACCTATGGCTACACCTTC. Residues: CASSADSSITYGYTF.

V is TRBV7-9 and J is TRBJ1-4; a weak D match, TRBD1 (5 bases). The CDR3 extends over 15 amino acids. V was cut by 3 bases and J by 3 bases, with 11 bases left in between. CDR1 and CDR2 from the germline V gene are SEHNR and FQNEAQ (reference sequence). The CDR3 nucleotides read TGTGCCAGCAGCTTTTTCAGGGATCCTAATGAAAAACTGTTTTTT. Residues: CASSFFRDPNEKLFF.

The rearrangement links TRBV28 to TRBJ2-1; 8 bases agree with TRBD2. In germline, CDR1 is MDHEN, CDR2 SYDVKM. This CDR3 spans 15 amino acids. Trimming removed 1 base from V and 3 bases from J; junction bases left unmatched: 2. DNA for the CDR3: TGTGCCAGCAGTTTATCCCGGGAGGGCTACAATGAGCAGTTCTTC. It is translated as CASSLSREGYNEQFF.

V and J are TRBV4-2 and TRBJ2-7, with 9 positions matching TRBD2. Germline CDR1 and CDR2: LGHNA and YNFKEQ. The CDR3 spans 16 residues. With 3 bases clipped from V and 0 bases from J, the junction kept 6 bases outside the gene matches. In nucleotides, the CDR3 is TGTGCCAGCAGCCACGGTACTAGCGGGCTCTCCTACGAGCAGTACTTC. Encoded protein: CASSHGTSGLSYEQYF.

This chain links TRBV7-9 with TRBJ2-1; D gene ambiguous. The germline V gene has CDR1 SEHNR and CDR2 FQNEAQ (reference sequence). The germline V and J ends were trimmed by 1 base and 8 bases, with 9 bases remaining between them. There are 13 residues in the CDR3. This CDR3 is CASSLGPVDEQFF. The CDR3 DNA is TGTGCCAGCAGCTTAGGACCCGTAGATGAGCAGTTCTTC. The full variable domain, in which reference TRBV7-9 and TRBJ2-1 provide the parts outside the CDR3, is DTGVSQNPRHKITKRGQNVTFRCDPISEHNRLYWYRQTLGQGPEFLTYFQNEAQLEKSRLLSDRFSAERPKGSFSTLEIQRTEQGDSAMYLCASSLGPVDEQFFGPGTRLTVL.

The chain joins TRBV27 to TRBJ2-5; 7 nucleotides line up with TRBD2. The CDR3 length is 15 residues. CDR1 and CDR2 from the germline V gene are MNHEY and SMNVEV (reference sequence). The V gene end was trimmed by 1 base and the J gene end by 4 bases; junction bases not matched to a gene: 6. Written as DNA, the CDR3 is TGTGCCAGCAGTTTATACAGGACTAGTACAGAGACCCAGTACTTC. This encodes CASSLYRTSTETQYF.

V gene TRBV11-3 combines with J gene TRBJ2-7; TRBD2 is a possible D gene (6 bases). Trimming cost V 6 bases and J 6 bases, with 21 bases left between them. In germline, CDR1 is SGHNT, CDR2 YENEEA. The CDR3 is 15 amino acids. The CDR3 is CASRGGYSGELEQYF. The CDR3 DNA sequence: TGTGCCAGCAGAGGCGGCTACTCGGGGGAGCTCGAGCAGTACTTC.

This chain uses TRBV7-2 with TRBJ1-2; the match to TRBD1 covers 8 bases. The CDR3 runs 14 residues. The J segment lost 4 bases and the V segment lost 5 bases, leaving 6 bases of the junction unmatched. Germline assignment: CDR1 SGHTA and CDR2 FQGNSA. In DNA form, the CDR3 reads TGTGCCAGCAGCCCCCGCCAGGGGGCCTATGGCTACACCTTC. Its protein is CASSPRQGAYGYTF.

V gene TRBV27 combines with J gene TRBJ2-3; 8 bases match TRBD1. CDR3 length: 14 amino acids. The V gene end was trimmed by 4 bases and the J gene end by 5 bases; junction bases not matched to a gene: 5. Germline loops: CDR1 MNHEY, CDR2 SMNVEV (reference sequence). CDR3 nucleotides: TGTGCCAGCAGTTCGGGACAGGTGGTAGATACGCAGTATTTT. Its protein is CASSSGQVVDTQYF.

This sequence joins TRBV2 and TRBJ2-7; D not certain. The V end was cut by 7 bases, the J end by 6 bases, with 10 bases between. The CDR3 sequence is 11 residues long. Germline V gene data show CDR1 as SNHLY and CDR2 as FYNNEI. The CDR3 loop reads CASKEGLEQYF. The CDR3 DNA is TGTGCCAGCAAGGAAGGGCTCGAGCAGTACTTC.

V gene TRBV28 combines with J gene TRBJ1-1, with no clear D. Trimming cost V 5 bases and J 5 bases, with 21 bases left between them. The CDR3 spans 16 residues. In germline, CDR1 is MDHEN, CDR2 SYDVKM. In DNA form, the CDR3 reads TGTGCCAGCAGTGCCCGGGCCCATAGAGTCTTAACTGAAGCTTTCTTT. It translates to CASSARAHRVLTEAFF.

The rearrangement links TRBV19 to TRBJ1-2, with D maybe TRBD1 (5 bases). Germline V CDR1 and CDR2: LNHDA, SQIVND (reference sequence). This CDR3 region has 16 residues. V was trimmed by 9 bases and J by 3 bases, leaving 23 bases between them. CDR3 sequence reads: CASIPSSGGADYGYTF. The DNA of the CDR3 is TGTGCCAGCATACCGAGTAGTGGAGGGGCCGACTATGGCTACACCTTC.

Regarding this clone: The sample holds other DNA sequences that translate to the same CDR3. The chain combines TRBV19 with TRBJ2-3, with D possibly being TRBD1 or TRBD2 (5 bases each). V lost 0 bases and J lost 0, with 7 bases in between. Germline V gene lookup returns CDR1 LNHDA and CDR2 SQIVND (reference sequence). This CDR3 is built from 15 residues. CDR3 protein: CASSIDRDSTDTQYF. The CDR3 DNA sequence: TGTGCCAGTAGTATAGATCGGGACAGCACAGATACGCAGTATTTT.

The chain employs TRBV28 and TRBJ1-2, with TRBD1 matching 8 bases. The CDR3 covers 16 residues. Germline V CDR1 and CDR2: MDHEN, SYDVKM. Losses at the gene ends were 5 bases for V and 6 bases for J; bases not matched to a gene: 14. CDR3 in amino acids: CASSPGQENVGHGYTF. DNA of the CDR3: TGTGCCAGCAGTCCGGGACAGGAGAACGTCGGTCATGGCTACACCTTC.

The rearrangement uses TRBV10-1 and TRBJ1-1, with a weak D call TRBD1 (5 bases). Trimming stripped 3 bases from V and 4 bases from J, with 12 bases between. This CDR3 comprises 14 residues. The germline CDR1 and CDR2 sequences are WNHNN and SYGVQD (reference sequence). The CDR3 loop reads CASSDWGLGTEAFF. CDR3 in DNA: TGCGCCAGCAGTGATTGGGGCTTAGGCACTGAAGCTTTCTTT.

This clone is a singleton in its sample. This chain joins TRBV11-1 and TRBJ2-1; D could derive from TRBD1 or TRBD2 (5 bases each). V was clipped by 0 bases and J by 9 bases, with 12 bases between them. The germline V gene has CDR1 SGHAT and CDR2 FQDESV (reference sequence). The CDR3 has 14 amino acids. DNA of the CDR3: TGTGCCAGCAGCTTAGCCTCACGGGGCAGTGAGCAGTTCTTC. Its translation is CASSLASRGSEQFF.

V gene TRBV7-9 combines with J gene TRBJ2-1; no definite D call. The length of the CDR3 is 16 residues. Germline CDR1 is SEHNR and CDR2 is FQNEAQ (reference sequence). V shed 3 bases and J shed 0 bases, with 12 bases lying between them. This CDR3 is CASSFQAVSSYNEQFF. DNA for the CDR3: TGTGCCAGCAGCTTCCAGGCTGTTAGCTCCTACAATGAGCAGTTCTTC.

The rearrangement links TRBV5-4 to TRBJ2-1; TRBD1 or TRBD2 may be the D gene (6 bases each). The CDR3 is 16 residues long. Trimming pared 2 bases from V and 5 bases from J, leaving 17 bases between. CDR1 is SGHNT and CDR2 is YYREEE in the germline V gene (reference sequence). CDR3 sequence reads: CASSFDPRGEDNEQFF. CDR3 DNA sequence: TGTGCCAGCAGCTTTGACCCTAGGGGGGAAGACAATGAGCAGTTCTTC.

V is TRBV28 and J is TRBJ1-1; TRBD1 agrees at 8 bases. The CDR3 runs to 13 residues. The J segment lost 4 bases and the V segment lost 6 bases, leaving 4 bases of the junction unmatched. Germline assignment: CDR1 MDHEN and CDR2 SYDVKM. The CDR3 sequence: CASRTGVGTEAFF. CDR3 in DNA: TGTGCCAGCAGGACAGGGGTGGGCACTGAAGCTTTCTTT.

The V and J genes are TRBV2 and TRBJ2-7, with 11 bases identical to TRBD2. The CDR3 loop spans 18 amino acids. The junction had 13 bases not matched to a gene; V was cut back by 3 bases and J by 3 bases. Germline values: CDR1 SNHLY, CDR2 FYNNEI. Written as DNA, the CDR3 is TGTGCCAGCAGTGATTCGATGACTAGCGGGGTTCCCCACTACGAGCAGTACTTC. It yields the protein CASSDSMTSGVPHYEQYF.

In regard to this clone: Compared with germline, one end of the junction differs, possibly owing to a read error. V gene TRBV5-6 combines with J gene TRBJ1-2; D perhaps matches TRBD1 (5 bases). CDR3 size: 13 residues. Germline lookup yields CDR1 SGHDT and CDR2 YYEEEE. In DNA, the CDR3 is TGTGCCAGCAGCTTCGGGACGGGGCGTACCAAGCCTTTC. It is translated as CASSFGTGRTKPF.

The rearrangement links TRBV27 to TRBJ2-5; D not resolved. CDR1 and CDR2 (germline): MNHEY, SMNVEV (reference sequence). This CDR3 is built from 11 residues. V lost 8 bases, J lost 2 bases, and 6 bases lay in between. CDR3 sequence: CASGIQETQYF. In DNA, the CDR3 is TGTGCCAGCGGGATACAAGAGACCCAGTACTTC.